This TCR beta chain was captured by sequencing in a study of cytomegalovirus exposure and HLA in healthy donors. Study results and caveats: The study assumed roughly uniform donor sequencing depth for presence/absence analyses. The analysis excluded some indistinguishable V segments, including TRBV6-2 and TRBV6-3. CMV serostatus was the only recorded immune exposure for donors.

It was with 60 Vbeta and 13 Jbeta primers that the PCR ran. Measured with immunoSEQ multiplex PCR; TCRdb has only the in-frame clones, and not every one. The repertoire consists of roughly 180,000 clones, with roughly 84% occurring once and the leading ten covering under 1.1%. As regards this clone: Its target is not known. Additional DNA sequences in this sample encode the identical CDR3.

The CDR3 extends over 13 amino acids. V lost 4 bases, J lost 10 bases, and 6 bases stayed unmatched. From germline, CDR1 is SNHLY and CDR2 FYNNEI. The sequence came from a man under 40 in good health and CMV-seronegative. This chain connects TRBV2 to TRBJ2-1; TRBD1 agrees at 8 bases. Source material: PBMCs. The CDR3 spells CASSGQGAGEQFF. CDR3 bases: TGTGCCAGCAGTGGGCAGGGGGCTGGGGAGCAGTTCTTC. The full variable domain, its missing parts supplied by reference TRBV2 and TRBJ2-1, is EPEVTQTPSHQVTQMGQEVILRCVPISNHLYFYWYRQILGQKVEFLVSFYNNEISEKSEIFDDQFSVERPDGSNFTLKIRSTKLEDSAMYFCASSGQGAGEQFFGPGTRLTVL.